The 20 T cell receptor beta chains below come from one sample, sequenced in a study of blood T cell repertoires in COVID-19. Using immunoSEQ multiplex PCR, the repertoire was profiled, and TCRdb retains in-frame clones only, with some absent. The sample has roughly 300,000 clones, roughly nine tenths seen once. Source material: peripheral blood. Receptors were obtained from a woman aged 25 to 39 with COVID-19, enrolled during active disease.

The chain links TRBV18 to TRBJ2-2; D is ambiguous. There are 13 residues in the CDR3. Trimming took 3 bases from V and 5 from J, leaving 7 bases between them. The germline gives CDR1 KGHSH, CDR2 LQKENI. The CDR3 spells CASSPARTGELFF. The CDR3 nucleotides are TGTGCCAGCTCACCCGCACGGACCGGGGAGCTGTTTTTT.

This chain connects TRBV2 to TRBJ1-2; no clear D. V lost 4 bases and J 1 base, leaving 10 bases between the germline ends. CDR1 is SNHLY, CDR2 FYNNEI, per germline. This CDR3 has 14 amino acids. The CDR3, as DNA: TGTGCCAGCAGTGTGGGCAGTGTTAACTATGGCTACACCTTC. Translated: CASSVGSVNYGYTF. Filled out from reference TRBV2 and TRBJ1-2, the complete variable domain reads EPEVTQTPSHQVTQMGQEVILRCVPISNHLYFYWYRQILGQKVEFLVSFYNNEISEKSEIFDDQFSVERPDGSNFTLKIRSTKLEDSAMYFCASSVGSVNYGYTFGSGTRLTVV.

This chain joins TRBV3-1 (or the pseudogene TRBV3-2) and TRBJ1-1, with a weak D call TRBD1 (5 bases). Germline V gene sequence: CDR1 LGHDT, CDR2 YNNKEL (reference sequence). V dropped 4 bases and J dropped 0 bases, with 12 bases sitting between them. The CDR3 is made up of 15 amino acids. The chain's CDR3 is CASSPSGRVNTEAFF. In DNA, the CDR3 is TGTGCCAGCAGCCCCTCAGGCAGGGTGAACACTGAAGCTTTCTTT.

The V gene is TRBV28, the J gene TRBJ1-4; 9 bases are shared with TRBD1. Germline V gene data show CDR1 as MDHEN and CDR2 as SYDVKM. J gave up 6 bases and V 7 bases, and 6 bases lay outside the gene matches. This CDR3 has 14 residues. CDR3: CASTVTGGDEKLFF. The CDR3, as DNA: TGTGCCAGCACCGTGACAGGGGGGGATGAAAAACTGTTTTTT.

The gene calls are TRBV15 and TRBJ1-5; D gene uncertain. Trimming removed 5 bases from V and 0 bases from J, with 2 bases in between. The V gene's germline CDR1 is LNHNV and CDR2 YYDKDF (reference sequence). The CDR3 spans 12 residues. The CDR3 region has the DNA TGTGCCACCAGCCGTAGCAATCAGCCCCAGCATTTT. It is translated as CATSRSNQPQHF.

This clone was counted a single time. V and J are TRBV28 and TRBJ1-3; TRBD1 agrees at 7 bases. The ends lost 8 bases at V and 0 bases at J; junction bases unmatched: 4. This CDR3 contains 14 residues. Germline-derived CDR1 and CDR2 are MDHEN and SYDVKM. CDR3 loop: CASLGQTSGNTIYF. CDR3 nucleotides: TGTGCCAGCTTGGGACAGACCTCTGGAAACACCATATATTTT.

J is TRBJ2-3 and V is TRBV18; 9 positions match TRBD1. CDR1 and CDR2 (germline): KGHSH, LQKENI. V trimming: 5 bases; J trimming: 9 bases; junction bases outside the gene matches: 12. This CDR3 has 15 residues. As DNA, the CDR3 is TGTGCCAGCTCAAGGACGACAGGGGGAGGGAACACGCAGTATTTT. As protein: CASSRTTGGGNTQYF. The variable domain in full, with the rest retrieved from reference TRBV18 and TRBJ2-3, is NAGVMQNPRHLVRRRGQEARLRCSPMKGHSHVYWYRQLPEEGLKFMVYLQKENIIDESGMPKERFSAEFPKEGPSILRIQQVVRGDSAAYFCASSRTTGGGNTQYFGPGTRLTVL.

J is TRBJ1-6 and V is TRBV7-8, with no clear D. Germline V gene sequence: CDR1 SGHVS, CDR2 FQNEAQ. CDR3 length: 16 residues. With 5 bases removed from V and 7 bases from J, the gap between germline ends came to 18 bases. The CDR3: CASSPSAGKLNSPLHF. For the CDR3, the DNA is TGTGCCAGCAGCCCATCTGCGGGCAAACTAAATTCACCCCTCCACTTT.

This clone was recorded only once. At the DNA level, this CDR3 is encoded by other sequences in the same sample as well. The chain recombines TRBV28 with TRBJ1-1, with TRBD1 identical over 7 bases. CDR1 MDHEN and CDR2 SYDVKM come from the germline V gene. V was clipped by 5 bases and J by 2 bases; unmatched bases: 5. The CDR3 consists of 14 residues. CDR3 coding DNA: TGTGCCAGCAGTCTGGGACAGACCAACACTGAAGCTTTCTTT. This gives the protein CASSLGQTNTEAFF. Variable domain in full (rest from reference TRBV28 and TRBJ1-1): DVKVTQSSRYLVKRTGEKVFLECVQDMDHENMFWYRQDPGLGLRLIYFSYDVKMKEKGDIPEGYSVSREKKERFSLILESASTNQTSMYLCASSLGQTNTEAFFGQGTRLTVV.

The genes are TRBV4-1 and TRBJ1-1, with D hard to call. Trimming took off 2 bases at V and 5 bases at J, with 12 bases between the two ends. Germline values: CDR1 MGHRA, CDR2 YSYEKL. The CDR3 loop spans 14 amino acids. This CDR3 reads CASSQITGRTEAFF. The CDR3, as DNA: TGCGCCAGCAGCCAAATAACGGGTAGGACTGAAGCTTTCTTT.

The chain has TRBV14 and TRBJ1-2; TRBD1 is a possible D gene (6 bases). Trimming took off 1 base at V and 5 bases at J, with 8 bases between the two ends. The CDR3 has 13 amino acids. Germline CDR1 reads SGHDN; CDR2 reads FVKESK. CDR3 protein: CASSQGTEYGYTF. In DNA form, the CDR3 reads TGTGCCAGCAGCCAAGGGACAGAATATGGCTACACCTTC.

The chain employs TRBV7-2 and TRBJ2-3; a possible D gene is TRBD2 (6 bases). Germline CDR1 is SGHTA and CDR2 is FQGNSA. The CDR3 extends over 14 amino acids. Trimming left V 3 bases short and J 4 bases short, with 11 bases between. The CDR3 loop is CASSFGTSSDTQYF. CDR3 nucleotide sequence: TGTGCCAGCAGCTTTGGGACTTCCTCAGATACGCAGTATTTT.

The rearrangement joins TRBV5-1 to TRBJ1-2; D is unclear. CDR1 and CDR2 (germline): SGHRS, YFSETQ. Trimming left V 0 bases short and J 5 bases short, with 11 bases between. CDR3 size: 14 residues. In DNA, the CDR3 is TGCGCCAGCAGCTTGGACGGCGGTGAATATGGCTACACCTTC. This encodes CASSLDGGEYGYTF.

This sequence joins TRBV4-3 and TRBJ1-4; 7 nucleotides match TRBD1. CDR1 is LGHNA, CDR2 YSLEER, per germline. The J segment lost 12 bases and the V segment lost 3 bases, leaving 7 bases of the junction unmatched. The length of the CDR3 is 13 residues. The DNA for the CDR3 is TGCGCCAGCAGCCAGCGAACCGACAGGGAACTGTTTTTT. It translates to CASSQRTDRELFF.

V gene TRBV6-5 combines with J gene TRBJ1-5; D possibly corresponds to TRBD1 (6 bases). The V gene lost 6 bases and the J gene lost 1 base, with 10 bases spanning the gap. From germline, CDR1 is MNHEY and CDR2 SVGAGI. The CDR3 is made up of 14 amino acids. DNA for the CDR3: TGTGCCAGCAGCTATGGACAGAGCAATCAGCCCCAGCATTTT. Its protein is CASSYGQSNQPQHF.

The V call is TRBV12-5, the J call TRBJ2-7; tentative D call: TRBD2 (6 bases). Trimming removed 6 bases at V and 5 bases at J, with 11 bases between. The CDR3 is made up of 12 amino acids. Germline V gene lookup returns CDR1 LGHNT and CDR2 FRNRAP. CDR3 nucleotides: TGTGCTAGTGGGGCGGGGCTTCACGAGCAGTACTTC. Protein product: CASGAGLHEQYF.

V usage is TRBV7-2 and J usage is TRBJ2-5; 14 positions match TRBD2. J was trimmed by 5 bases and V by 5 bases; bases with no gene match: 7. CDR3 size: 16 residues. CDR1 is SGHTA and CDR2 is FQGNSA in the germline V gene. The CDR3 DNA is TGTGCCAGCAGCCCCGGACTAGCGGGGGGCCAGGAGACCCAGTACTTC. It is translated as CASSPGLAGGQETQYF. Filled out from reference TRBV7-2 and TRBJ2-5, the complete variable domain reads GAGVSQSPSNKVTEKGKDVELRCDPISGHTALYWYRQSLGQGLEFLIYFQGNSAPDKSGLPSDRFSAERTGGSVSTLTIQRTQQEDSAVYLCASSPGLAGGQETQYFGPGTRLLVL.

The rearrangement links TRBV10-3 to TRBJ1-2; D might be TRBD1 (6 bases). V lost 10 bases and J 7 bases, leaving 19 bases between the germline ends. Germline loops: CDR1 ENHRY, CDR2 SYGVKD. The CDR3 is made up of 13 amino acids. CDR3 bases: TGTGCCACCCGATCTGCTGCGACAGGTGGCTACACCTTC. Encoded protein: CATRSAATGGYTF.

In DNA, the CDR3 is TGTGCCAGCAGTAGCAACCAAAGGCATTCACCCCTCCACTTT. Translation: CASSSNQRHSPLHF. The chain couples TRBV3-1 (or the pseudogene TRBV3-2) to TRBJ1-6; D gene unclear. Between the trimmed V and J ends, which lost 6 bases and 8 bases, there was a span of 14 bases. The germline V gene encodes CDR1 LGHDT and CDR2 YNNKEL (reference sequence). The CDR3 consists of 14 residues.

This chain uses TRBV12-2 with TRBJ1-5; TRBD1, the D gene given by the table, was not confirmed from the DNA. TRBV12-2 is reported as a pseudogene. This CDR3 has 16 amino acids. The CDR3: CASRFGPIQGNQPQHF. DNA for the CDR3: TGTGCAAGTCGCTTTGGACCTATACAGGGCAATCAGCCCCAGCATTTT.